The 30 T cell receptor beta chains below come from one sample, sequenced in a study of neurological immune-mediated disorders. MiXCR, run by TCRdb on the 5' RACE reads, gives a single entry per CDR3 protein. The sample comprises fewer than 85,000 distinct CDR3 sequences, about 5% of which are singletons, and around 2.2% rests with the top ten. Sequenced input: PBMCs. The receptors here all came from a woman aged 30 to 39 with multiple sclerosis.

This clonotype was picked up many times. This chain links TRBV10-3 with TRBJ2-3, with 10 bases lining up with TRBD1. The CDR3 covers 16 residues. Looked up from germline, CDR1 is ENHRY and CDR2 is SYGVKD. The V gene end was trimmed by 7 bases and the J gene end by 2 bases; junction bases not matched to a gene: 9. For the CDR3, the DNA is TGTGCCATCAAACCCCGACAGGGGGCCGTCACAGATACGCAGTATTTT. Its translation is CAIKPRQGAVTDTQYF.

This clonotype occurred many times. In DNA form, the CDR3 reads TGTGCCATCAGTGTCGAGGGGAATCAGCCCCAGCATTTT. It is translated as CAISVEGNQPQHF. The gene calls are TRBV10-3 and TRBJ1-5, with a weak D call TRBD1 (5 bases). The CDR3 runs 13 residues. CDR1 and CDR2 (germline): ENHRY, SYGVKD. The V end was cut by 4 bases, the J end by 4 bases, with 8 bases between.

This clonotype was recorded many times. This rearrangement joins TRBV10-3 to TRBJ1-1, with 8 bases aligning to TRBD1. V lost 7 bases and J lost 4; bases outside the gene matches: 8. The CDR3 has 14 amino acids. Germline loops: CDR1 ENHRY, CDR2 SYGVKD. The DNA of the CDR3 is TGTGCCATCACAAACACAGGGGGAAGCACTGAAGCTTTCTTT. Its translation: CAITNTGGSTEAFF.

This clonotype appeared many times. The gene calls are TRBV10-3 and TRBJ2-2; no clear D gene. V was trimmed by 6 bases and J by 2 bases, leaving 19 bases between them. The CDR3 extends over 17 amino acids. Per the germline V gene, CDR1 is ENHRY and CDR2 is SYGVKD. The CDR3 reads CAIRSGSPTLNTGELFF. The CDR3, as DNA: TGTGCCATCAGGAGTGGGTCACCCACCCTAAACACCGGGGAGCTGTTTTTT.

The table lists this clonotype with many counts. The chain is built from TRBV5-1 and TRBJ2-1; 8 nucleotides align to TRBD1. J gave up 9 bases and V 4 bases, and 12 bases lay outside the gene matches. Germline-derived CDR1 and CDR2 are SGHRS and YFSETQ. CDR3 size: 15 residues. The CDR3 here is CASSVGDRSTGEQFF. DNA of the CDR3: TGCGCCAGCAGCGTGGGGGACAGGTCTACGGGTGAGCAGTTCTTC.

This clonotype was seen more than once but under ten times. The chain employs TRBV20-1 and TRBJ2-7, with no clear D. Germline V gives CDR1 DFQATT, CDR2 SNEGSKA (reference sequence). The CDR3 spans 15 residues. With 3 bases removed from V and 2 bases from J, the gap between germline ends came to 17 bases. Here the CDR3 DNA reads TGCAGTGCTAGGGAGTCCGAAAAACTGACCTACGAGCAGTACTTC. This sequence encodes CSARESEKLTYEQYF.

This clonotype has a count of ten or more. The rearrangement uses TRBV5-1 and TRBJ1-1; possibly TRBD1 for D (6 bases). The CDR3 length is 14 residues. Germline lookup yields CDR1 SGHRS and CDR2 YFSETQ. V lost 2 bases, J lost 6 bases, and 14 bases lay in between. The CDR3 here is CASSFSGVGAEAFF. DNA for the CDR3: TGCGCCAGCAGCTTTTCAGGGGTTGGAGCTGAAGCTTTCTTT.

Ten or more counts support this clonotype. This rearrangement joins TRBV11-2 to TRBJ2-7; 12 bases match TRBD1. The CDR3 totals 18 residues. Looked up from germline, CDR1 is SGHAT and CDR2 is FQNNGV. After removal of 5 bases from V and 4 bases from J, the junction contained 15 bases not matched to a gene. Written as DNA, the CDR3 is TGTGCCAGCAGCCTTATAATCCCCCGGGACAGGGGGCGATACGAGCAGTACTTC. It is translated as CASSLIIPRDRGRYEQYF.

This clonotype was found many times. The CDR3 protein is CASSVQGLTDTQYF. Written as DNA, the CDR3 is TGTGCCAGCAGCGTACAGGGTCTCACAGATACGCAGTATTTT. The V and J genes are TRBV7-9 and TRBJ2-3; D is perhaps TRBD1 (6 bases). This CDR3 region has 14 residues. The ends were cut back, 5 bases at V and 2 bases at J, with 11 bases in the middle. The germline V gene encodes CDR1 SEHNR and CDR2 FQNEAQ (reference sequence).

This clonotype appeared many times. The rearrangement links TRBV7-2 to TRBJ2-5; D not resolved. V lost 4 bases and J lost 6, with 3 bases in between. The CDR3 is 10 residues long. Germline CDR1 SGHTA, CDR2 FQGNSA. CDR3 residues: CASSSKTQYF. CDR3 DNA sequence: TGTGCCAGCAGCTCAAAGACCCAGTACTTC.

This clonotype came up many times. The V and J genes are TRBV5-1 and TRBJ2-4; 7 nucleotides agree with TRBD1. CDR3 size: 15 residues. Germline loops: CDR1 SGHRS, CDR2 YFSETQ. V trimming: 4 bases; J trimming: 2 bases; junction bases outside the gene matches: 6. In nucleotides, the CDR3 is TGCGCCAGCAGCATTAAACAGGGGTCCAAAAACATTCAGTACTTC. Its protein product is CASSIKQGSKNIQYF.

This clonotype was recorded many times. The chain has TRBV20-1 and TRBJ2-2; D is uncertain. The germline CDR1 and CDR2 sequences are DFQATT and SNEGSKA (reference sequence). V was clipped by 1 base and J by 1 base, with 4 bases between them. CDR3 length: 13 amino acids. In DNA, the CDR3 is TGCAGTGCTAGAGCGGAGAACACCGGGGAGCTGTTTTTT. It is translated as CSARAENTGELFF.

This clonotype was observed at least ten times. This CDR3 is CASSLEVRGYGYTF. The CDR3 region has the DNA TGTGCCAGCAGCTTGGAGGTCAGGGGGTATGGCTACACCTTC. The chain links TRBV5-6 to TRBJ1-2, with 7 nucleotides matching TRBD1. The germline V gene encodes CDR1 SGHDT and CDR2 YYEEEE. Losses at the gene ends were 0 bases for V and 5 bases for J; bases not matched to a gene: 4. CDR3 length: 14 amino acids.

There are a few counts of this clonotype. The chain couples TRBV5-8 to TRBJ2-2; D may be TRBD1 (6 bases). Germline V gene sequence: CDR1 SGHTS, CDR2 YDEGEE. The ends were cut back, 4 bases at V and 4 bases at J, with 20 bases in the middle. The CDR3 extends over 17 amino acids. This CDR3 is CASSDHRVSLSTGELFF. The CDR3 bases are TGTGCCAGCAGCGACCACAGGGTTTCCCTGAGCACCGGGGAGCTGTTTTTT.

This clonotype has at least ten counts. The V and J genes are TRBV5-1 and TRBJ1-1, with TRBD1 as a possible D gene (6 bases). Germline V gives CDR1 SGHRS, CDR2 YFSETQ. This CDR3 is built from 15 residues. Trimming removed 0 bases from V and 4 bases from J, with 13 bases in between. CDR3 residues: CASSLGARGGTEAFF. CDR3 coding DNA: TGCGCCAGCAGCTTGGGAGCTAGAGGGGGCACTGAAGCTTTCTTT.

This clonotype was found many times. The CDR3 sequence is CANYAPHYGYTF. Here the CDR3 DNA reads TGTGCCAATTATGCACCACACTATGGCTACACCTTC. The genes are TRBV12-3 or TRBV12-4 and TRBJ1-2; D call uncertain. This CDR3 is built from 12 residues. Trimming removed 10 bases from V and 3 bases from J, with 12 bases in between.

This clonotype has ten or more counts. The chain links TRBV19 to TRBJ1-6; 7 bases fit TRBD1. Trimming removed 5 bases from V and 6 bases from J; junction bases left unmatched: 7. CDR1 and CDR2 (germline): LNHDA, SQIVND (reference sequence). The CDR3 length is 15 residues. The CDR3 region has the DNA TGTGCCAGTAGTTGGGGGGACAGCCGTAATTCACCCCTCCACTTT. It translates to CASSWGDSRNSPLHF.

This clonotype appeared many times. V gene TRBV20-1 combines with J gene TRBJ2-1, with D uncertain. V was trimmed by 3 bases and J by 9 bases, leaving 6 bases between them. This CDR3 is 10 amino acids long. Germline V gene data show CDR1 as DFQATT and CDR2 as SNEGSKA (reference sequence). CDR3 region: CSASDGEQFF. For the CDR3, the DNA is TGCAGTGCTAGTGACGGTGAGCAGTTCTTC.

This clonotype was recorded many times. The chain uses TRBV5-6 and TRBJ2-3; D possibly corresponds to TRBD1 (6 bases). The CDR3 totals 12 residues. V gave up 0 bases and J gave up 9 bases, with 8 bases separating them. Looked up from germline, CDR1 is SGHDT and CDR2 is YYEEEE. The CDR3 here is CASSLDRVTQYF. CDR3 nucleotides: TGTGCCAGCAGCTTGGACAGGGTAACGCAGTATTTT.

Turning to this clonotype: This may be a read error, as it is one base from a much larger clone. The V and J genes are TRBV20-1 and TRBJ2-1, with 8 bases fitting TRBD2. From germline, CDR1 is DFQATT and CDR2 SNEGSKA (reference sequence). The CDR3 contains 14 residues. Here the CDR3 DNA reads TGCAGTGCTGAACTAGCGGATTCCTACAATGAGCAGTCCTTC. It translates to CSAELADSYNEQSF.

This clonotype was picked up many times. V gene TRBV5-1 combines with J gene TRBJ1-6; D is ambiguous. The CDR3 extends over 15 amino acids. Trimming stripped 0 bases from V and 0 bases from J, with 4 bases between. The V gene's germline CDR1 is SGHRS and CDR2 YFSETQ. CDR3 coding DNA: TGCGCCAGCAGCTTGGTCAGCTCCTATAATTCACCCCTCCACTTT. It yields the protein CASSLVSSYNSPLHF. The variable domain in full, with the rest retrieved from reference TRBV5-1 and TRBJ1-6, is KAGVTQTPRYLIKTRGQQVTLSCSPISGHRSVSWYQQTPGQGLQFLFEYFSETQRNKGNFPGRFSGRQFSNSRSEMNVSTLELGDSALYLCASSLVSSYNSPLHFGNGTRLTVT.

This clonotype was observed at least ten times. The chain couples TRBV12-3 or TRBV12-4 to TRBJ2-7; D may be TRBD2 (7 bases). This CDR3 comprises 12 residues. V was pared by 7 bases and J by 6 bases, with 13 bases between. In nucleotides, the CDR3 is TGTGCCAGCACCTTAGGGGGGGTCGAGCAGTACTTC. Amino acids: CASTLGGVEQYF.

This clonotype occurred many times. This chain connects TRBV5-1 to TRBJ1-2; unclear D gene. This CDR3 has 14 residues. Trimming pared 3 bases from V and 4 bases from J, leaving 13 bases between. CDR1 SGHRS and CDR2 YFSETQ come from the germline V gene. The CDR3 bases are TGCGCCAGCAGCTCCCGGAGTGCTGGCTATGGCTACACCTTC. This gives the protein CASSSRSAGYGYTF.

This clonotype was seen ten or more times. The chain has TRBV5-1 and TRBJ2-3; 7 nucleotides align to TRBD1. There are 13 residues in the CDR3. V trimming: 0 bases; J trimming: 5 bases; junction bases outside the gene matches: 0. CDR1 is SGHRS and CDR2 is YFSETQ in the germline V gene. The CDR3 region is CASSLGQGDTQYF. CDR3 DNA sequence: TGCGCCAGCAGCTTGGGACAGGGAGATACGCAGTATTTT.

There are many counts of this clonotype. The rearrangement joins TRBV5-1 to TRBJ1-6, with 8 bases matching TRBD1. The CDR3 is made up of 14 amino acids. The V and J ends lost 4 bases and 8 bases, in that order; junction bases with no gene match: 5. The V gene's germline CDR1 is SGHRS and CDR2 YFSETQ. For the CDR3, the DNA is TGCGCCAGCAGCCGCGGACAGGGTCATTCACCCCTCCACTTT. Translated, it gives CASSRGQGHSPLHF.

This clonotype was counted ten times or more. The chain employs TRBV6-5 and TRBJ2-3; maybe TRBD2 (6 bases). V lost 5 bases, J lost 0 bases, and 15 bases lay in between. CDR1 and CDR2 from the germline V gene are MNHEY and SVGAGI. The CDR3 is made up of 16 amino acids. CDR3 sequence reads: CASSGLATPSTDTQYF. DNA of the CDR3: TGTGCCAGCAGTGGGCTAGCGACTCCTAGCACAGATACGCAGTATTTT.

This clonotype was seen repeatedly, ten times or more. V is TRBV5-6 and J is TRBJ2-1, with D possibly being TRBD2 (7 bases). Trimming stripped 4 bases from V and 7 bases from J, with 18 bases between. This CDR3 is built from 15 residues. From germline, CDR1 is SGHDT and CDR2 YYEEEE. The chain's CDR3 is CASSLGGVGWNEQFF. CDR3 sequence (DNA): TGTGCCAGCAGCCTAGGGGGGGTGGGATGGAATGAGCAGTTCTTC.

This clonotype was observed at least ten times. This chain joins TRBV10-3 and TRBJ2-1; 8 bases match TRBD2. The germline V gene has CDR1 ENHRY and CDR2 SYGVKD. The CDR3 runs to 15 residues. With 6 bases clipped from V and 3 bases from J, the junction kept 7 bases outside the gene matches. CDR3 loop: CAISLSGAVYNEQFF. As DNA, the CDR3 is TGTGCCATCAGCCTTAGCGGGGCGGTCTACAATGAGCAGTTCTTC.

This clonotype has just a few counts. This sequence joins TRBV30 and TRBJ1-2; D gene unclear. The CDR3 length is 12 residues. Germline values: CDR1 GTSNPN, CDR2 SVGIG (reference sequence). Trimming left V 4 bases short and J 2 bases short, with 8 bases between. Written as DNA, the CDR3 is TGTGCCTGGAATTTGGAAAACTATGGCTACACCTTC. It translates to CAWNLENYGYTF.

This clonotype was seen repeatedly, ten times or more. This sequence joins TRBV5-6 and TRBJ2-3; TRBD2 aligns across 8 bases. V trimming: 1 base; J trimming: 2 bases; junction bases outside the gene matches: 3. This CDR3 has 15 amino acids. CDR1 and CDR2 (germline): SGHDT, YYEEEE. This CDR3 reads CASSLRAGDTDTQYF. CDR3 nucleotides: TGTGCCAGCAGCTTGAGAGCGGGAGACACAGATACGCAGTATTTT.